The 16 T cell receptor beta chains given below trace back to one sample, sequenced in a study of graft-versus-host responses after intestinal transplantation. Sequenced by immunoSEQ multiplex PCR; TCRdb stores in-frame clones only, minus some. The table lists under 7,000 clones, 69% of them singletons. Intraepithelial and lamina propria lymphocytes were isolated from graft specimens. The material was ileum tissue, obtained around 320 days after intestinal transplant. The source of these receptors is a human patient who received an intestinal transplant, so some T cells may come from the graft donor.

Regarding this clone: Other DNA sequences in this sample translate to the same CDR3. The chain links TRBV19 to TRBJ1-2, with D uncertain. The V end was cut by 5 bases, the J end by 2 bases, with 6 bases between. Germline V gene lookup returns CDR1 LNHDA and CDR2 SQIVND (reference sequence). The CDR3 runs to 12 residues. CDR3 sequence (DNA): TGTGCCAGTAGTCCGGGCAACTATGGCTACACCTTC. Its translation: CASSPGNYGYTF.

The chain is built from TRBV18 and TRBJ2-7, with D possibly matching TRBD2 (6 bases). CDR3 size: 14 residues. Germline V CDR1 and CDR2: KGHSH, LQKENI. Trimming removed 4 bases from V and 3 bases from J, with 13 bases in between. The CDR3 is CASSRGTPNYEQYF. The CDR3 nucleotides are TGTGCCAGCTCACGCGGGACTCCGAACTACGAGCAGTACTTC.

The chain links TRBV25-1 to TRBJ1-2; D perhaps matches TRBD1 (5 bases). CDR3 length: 14 amino acids. Germline V CDR1 and CDR2: MGHDK, SYGVNS. V was clipped by 5 bases and J by 8 bases, with 18 bases between them. CDR3 nucleotide sequence: TGTGCCAGCAGTTCGAAGACTAGTCCAGGGGGCTACACCTTC. Translation gives CASSSKTSPGGYTF.

The chain employs TRBV11-3 and TRBJ2-1, with TRBD2 identical over 8 bases. The CDR3 totals 15 residues. After removal of 5 bases from V and 1 base from J, the junction contained 4 bases not matched to a gene. Germline V lookup: CDR1 SGHNT, CDR2 YENEEA. The CDR3: CASSLRLASYNEQFF. The CDR3 region has the DNA TGTGCCAGCAGCCTTCGACTAGCGTCCTACAATGAGCAGTTCTTC.

The chain couples TRBV5-1 to TRBJ2-4; 8 positions agree with TRBD1. The CDR3 has 18 amino acids. The V and J ends lost 2 bases and 0 bases, in that order; junction bases with no gene match: 10. Germline V gene data show CDR1 as SGHRS and CDR2 as YFSETQ. The CDR3 DNA sequence: TGCGCCAGCAGCTTTAACCCCGGGACAGGAGTAGCCAAAAACATTCAGTACTTC. Protein product: CASSFNPGTGVAKNIQYF.

V gene TRBV28 combines with J gene TRBJ2-7; no firm D call. There are 14 residues in the CDR3. V shed 3 bases and J shed 6 bases, with 15 bases lying between them. Germline CDR1 MDHEN, CDR2 SYDVKM. DNA for the CDR3: TGTGCCAGCAGTTTTTTGGCCTCGAGGAGCGAGCAGTACTTC. It encodes CASSFLASRSEQYF.

The gene calls are TRBV7-2 and TRBJ2-7, with TRBD1 matching 7 bases. The CDR3 runs 14 residues. J was trimmed by 3 bases and V by 1 base; bases with no gene match: 3. Germline V gene sequence: CDR1 SGHTA, CDR2 FQGNSA. The CDR3 DNA follows: TGTGCCAGCAGCTTAGGGGCAGGGGGCTACGAGCAGTACTTC. This gives the protein CASSLGAGGYEQYF.

The CDR3 coding sequence is TGCGCCAGCAGCGGGGGGACAGGGGTAGATACGCAGTATTTT. Amino acid sequence: CASSGGTGVDTQYF. The chain is built from TRBV5-1 and TRBJ2-3; TRBD1 aligns across 10 bases. V was pared by 4 bases and J by 5 bases, with 4 bases of the junction left unmatched. The CDR3 is made up of 14 amino acids. Looked up from germline, CDR1 is SGHRS and CDR2 is YFSETQ.

The rearrangement links TRBV19 to TRBJ2-2; D is unclear. Germline assignment: CDR1 LNHDA and CDR2 SQIVND (reference sequence). The CDR3 extends over 13 amino acids. Trimming took off 3 bases at V and 3 bases at J, with 5 bases between the two ends. CDR3 sequence reads: CASSIAYTGELFF. CDR3 bases: TGTGCCAGTAGTATTGCCTACACCGGGGAGCTGTTTTTT.

The J gene is TRBJ2-5, the V gene TRBV30; no definite D call. The CDR3 extends over 13 amino acids. Trimming took off 3 bases at V and 2 bases at J, with 10 bases between the two ends. The germline V gene has CDR1 GTSNPN and CDR2 SVGIG (reference sequence). CDR3 sequence reads: CAWRSVLQETQYF. DNA for the CDR3: TGTGCCTGGAGGTCAGTGTTACAAGAGACCCAGTACTTC.

This clone was counted a few times. V and J are TRBV7-2 and TRBJ2-1; D is unresolved. CDR1 and CDR2 (germline): SGHTA, FQGNSA. V was shortened by 7 bases and J by 3 bases, with 19 bases between the two germline ends. The CDR3 totals 16 residues. Here the CDR3 reads CASTSRGGLLYNEQFF. Here the CDR3 DNA reads TGTGCCAGCACCTCTCGAGGCGGTTTACTCTACAATGAGCAGTTCTTC.

This clone was detected only once. This chain connects TRBV18 to TRBJ2-7; maybe TRBD2 (7 bases). Trimming pared 8 bases from V and 6 bases from J, leaving 20 bases between. This CDR3 contains 14 residues. The germline gives CDR1 KGHSH, CDR2 LQKENI. The DNA of the CDR3 is TGTGCCAGCGGATTGGACCGGGGGGCGAGCGAGCAGTACTTC. It yields the protein CASGLDRGASEQYF.

The V gene is TRBV28, the J gene TRBJ2-1, with 8 bases fitting TRBD2. Germline V gene lookup returns CDR1 MDHEN and CDR2 SYDVKM. The CDR3 consists of 16 residues. With 1 base clipped from V and 1 base from J, the junction kept 3 bases outside the gene matches. DNA for the CDR3: TGTGCCAGCAGTTTATCAGTAGCGGGGTCCTACAATGAGCAGTTCTTC. Translation: CASSLSVAGSYNEQFF.

V gene TRBV5-6 combines with J gene TRBJ2-3; 7 bases are shared with TRBD2. This CDR3 spans 16 amino acids. V gave up 2 bases and J gave up 1 base; unmatched junction bases: 7. CDR1 is SGHDT, CDR2 YYEEEE, per germline. CDR3 sequence reads: CASSFERDWGTDTQYF. The DNA for the CDR3 is TGTGCCAGCAGCTTTGAGCGGGATTGGGGCACAGATACGCAGTATTTT.

This chain joins TRBV30 and TRBJ1-6, with D unresolved. Germline V lookup: CDR1 GTSNPN, CDR2 SVGIG (reference sequence). V shed 2 bases and J shed 7 bases, with 3 bases lying between them. The CDR3 loop spans 11 amino acids. As DNA, the CDR3 is TGTGCCTGGAGTCGGAATTCACCCCTCCACTTT. Its translation is CAWSRNSPLHF.

This clone came up a few times. The chain has TRBV11-2 and TRBJ2-2; a possible D gene is TRBD1 (5 bases). This CDR3 contains 14 residues. Trimming stripped 11 bases from V and 0 bases from J, with 13 bases between. Germline V CDR1 and CDR2: SGHAT, FQNNGV. The CDR3 here is CAETQGPNTGELFF. The CDR3 DNA follows: TGTGCCGAAACTCAGGGTCCGAACACCGGGGAGCTGTTTTTT.